The sequence of this T cell receptor (beta chain) was determined in a study of type 1 regulatory T cells. Turning to the study itself: An in vitro protocol generated T-allo10, a Tr1-enriched, alloantigen-specific CD4 T cell product.

TCRdb independently ran MiXCR on the reads; one entry per CDR3 protein. The sample lists approximately 21,000 distinct CDR3 sequences, less than 60% seen once, with under 5% in the top ten. This clonotype came up a few times. Its antigen remains unknown. CDR3 size: 15 residues. Germline assignment: CDR1 SGHDT and CDR2 YYEEEE. J was trimmed by 9 bases and V by 3 bases; bases with no gene match: 12. The chain uses TRBV5-6 and TRBJ1-2; 9 bases match TRBD1. The source is a human donor in good health. Material: cultured T cells, either the whole culture or a sorted T cell fraction (not recorded which). The CDR3, as DNA: TGTGCCAGCAGCTCACCGGGACAGGGCGCGTTTCGCTACACCTTC. Translation gives CASSSPGQGAFRYTF. The full variable domain, rest sourced from reference TRBV5-6 and TRBJ1-2, is DAGVTQSPTHLIKTRGQQVTLRCSPKSGHDTVSWYQQALGQGPQFIFQYYEEEERQRGNFPDRFSGHQFPNYSSELNVNALLLGDSALYLCASSSPGQGAFRYTFGSGTRLTVV.